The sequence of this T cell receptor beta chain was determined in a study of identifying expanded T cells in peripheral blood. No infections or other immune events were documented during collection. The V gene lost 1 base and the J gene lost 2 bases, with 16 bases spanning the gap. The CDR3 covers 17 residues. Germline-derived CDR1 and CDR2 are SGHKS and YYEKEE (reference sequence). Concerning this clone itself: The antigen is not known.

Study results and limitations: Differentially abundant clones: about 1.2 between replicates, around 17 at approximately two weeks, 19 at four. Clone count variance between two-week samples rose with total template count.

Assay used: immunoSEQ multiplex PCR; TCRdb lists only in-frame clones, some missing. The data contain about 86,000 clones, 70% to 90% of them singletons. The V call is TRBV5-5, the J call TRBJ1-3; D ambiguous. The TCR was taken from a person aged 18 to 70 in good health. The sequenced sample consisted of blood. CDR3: CASSLFRVSGTGNTIYF. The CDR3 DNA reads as TGTGCCAGCAGCTTGTTTAGGGTGTCAGGAACTGGAAACACCATATATTTT.